This T cell receptor beta chain was identified in a study of shared clonotypes between healthy human individuals. Whole-study findings and limits: Sampling covered blood only; tissue repertoires likely differ. In having few donors, the study represented limited genetic and exposure-history diversity.

CD4+ cell separation produced CD45RA+ naive and CD45RA-negative memory subsets. The method was immunoSEQ multiplex PCR; TCRdb's version includes in-frame clones alone and lacks a portion of them. This sample has under 1,900,000 clones, with approximately 98.5% found just once. This clone was seen a few times. What it binds is unknown. The junction had 5 bases not matched to a gene; V was cut back by 6 bases and J by 3 bases. The V gene's germline CDR1 is SGHVS and CDR2 FQNEAQ. CDR3 size: 13 residues. Sequenced: naive CD4+ T cells sorted from blood. Subset described: CD45RA+ positively selected. The chain is built from TRBV7-8 and TRBJ2-7; the match to TRBD2 covers 7 bases. The origin of this receptor is a man under 40 in good health. As DNA, the CDR3 is TGTGCCAGCAGTCCCCTAGCGGTCTACGAGCAGTACTTC. Protein sequence: CASSPLAVYEQYF.